This TCR beta chain was captured by sequencing in a study of metastatic and nonmetastatic thyroid tumors. Judged by abundance, this clone is medium-sized. The CDR3 runs 14 residues. Germline CDR1 MNHNY, CDR2 SVGAGI (reference sequence). After removal of 2 bases from V and 4 bases from J, the junction contained 4 bases not matched to a gene. Via MiXCR, TCRdb re-called the PCR reads. The repertoire holds 30,000 or so clones, with about 22% as singletons. None of the patients had undergone any treatment ahead of thyroid surgery. This clonotype was sampled from a female donor with papillary thyroid cancer or a benign thyroid nodule (not recorded which). Some clones in this sample may be carry-over from other donors' samples. Material: blood. The rearrangement joins TRBV6-6 to TRBJ2-7, with 8 bases lining up with TRBD1. CDR3 loop: CASSYRQGAYEQYF. The CDR3 DNA is TGTGCCAGCAGTTACCGGCAGGGGGCATACGAGCAGTACTTC.